This record covers a single T cell receptor beta chain. Its antigen is currently unknown. This entry comes from a study of somatic mutations in cytotoxic T cells in rheumatoid arthritis. Study in general: Selected T-cell populations stained with V beta antibodies were isolated by flow sorting to nearly 100% purity; these included V beta1+ cells subjected to TCRB sequencing. Study results and caveats: The top CD8+ clone topped 20% of CD8+ cells in about an eighth of the 65 patients.

Profiling relied on immunoSEQ multiplex PCR, and the TCRdb table lists in-frame clones only, not all of them. The data show about 7,000 clones, around 75% seen once. Sequencing used CD8+ T cells sorted from blood. The sequence derives from an adult with rheumatoid arthritis.

Here the CDR3 DNA reads TGCGCCAGCAGCGGCGGAAACGAGCAGTACTTC. It specifies CASSGGNEQYF. This sequence joins TRBV5-1 and TRBJ2-7; no definite D call. CDR1 and CDR2 from the germline V gene are SGHRS and YFSETQ. There are 11 residues in the CDR3. The V and J ends lost 4 bases and 5 bases respectively, with 7 bases between them.